This paragraph covers one T cell receptor (beta chain) sequence. This record belongs to a study of siplizumab effects on memory and regulatory T cells. The CDR3 has 15 residues. The germline gives CDR1 KGHSH, CDR2 LQKENI. Trimming cost V 5 bases and J 7 bases; bases outside gene matches: 11. Clones were sequenced by immunoSEQ multiplex PCR, and TCRdb holds only the in-frame ones, with some missing. The data hold some 65,000 clones, with approximately 88% observed a single time. This chain connects TRBV18 to TRBJ1-5; 7 bases align to TRBD1. The material sequenced was Tregs sorted from blood. The sequence was collected from a human donor in good health. The CDR3 reads CASSKGTVDGQPQHF. Written as DNA, the CDR3 is TGTGCCAGCTCAAAAGGGACAGTTGACGGGCAGCCCCAGCATTTT.